This is a list of T cell receptor beta chains from one sample in a study of OX40 agonist ivuxolimab in advanced cancers. Produced via immunoSEQ multiplex PCR; TCRdb's table is partial and in-frame only. The sample lists about 82,000 clones, around 78% seen once, with around 0.88% in the top ten. This specimen was CD4+ or CD8+ T cells sorted from blood, taken in a trial of the OX40 agonist ivuxolimab. These TCRs come from an adult with an advanced solid tumor such as melanoma, head and neck, liver or kidney cancer. CDR3s include the opening cysteine and the closing phenylalanine or tryptophan. Each record gives: V gene, clone size, J gene, D gene, CDR3 protein, CDR3 DNA. D genes are given only for firm matches. Clone size is not always given. Where it is, it says once, few, many or a class for expanded clones.

TRBV7-8	NA	TRBJ1-5	NA	CASSSLQDSNQPQHF	TGTGCCAGCAGCTCACTACAGGATAGCAATCAGCCCCAGCATTTT
TRBV6-1	few	TRBJ2-2	TRBD1	CASSEQGAFPGELFF	TGTGCCAGCAGTGAACAGGGGGCATTCCCCGGGGAGCTGTTTTTT
TRBV13	NA	TRBJ1-3	TRBD1	CASQYRGHSGNTIYF	TGTGCCAGCCAGTACAGGGGGCACTCTGGAAACACCATATATTTT
TRBV19	NA	TRBJ1-2	NA	CASSTRQAGGLFYGYTF	TGTGCCAGTAGTACGAGACAGGCGGGGGGACTATTCTATGGCTACACCTTC
TRBV6-5	NA	TRBJ2-1	NA	CASSARAPIYNEQFF	TGTGCCAGCAGTGCCCGGGCCCCGATCTACAATGAGCAGTTCTTC
TRBV7-3	NA	TRBJ2-2	TRBD1	CASSARQGAGELFF	TGTGCCAGCAGCGCCCGACAGGGAGCCGGGGAGCTGTTTTTT
TRBV27	NA	TRBJ1-5	NA	CATKGGGTINQPQHF	TGTGCCACCAAGGGAGGAGGGACCATCAATCAGCCCCAGCATTTT
TRBV7-2	NA	TRBJ2-5	TRBD2	CASHSGGLIQETQYF	TGTGCCAGCCACAGCGGGGGGCTCATCCAAGAGACCCAGTACTTC
TRBV7-2	few	TRBJ1-2	NA	CASSLEVGGYTF	TGTGCCAGCAGCTTAGAAGTGGGTGGCTACACCTTC
TRBV4-2	NA	TRBJ2-3	TRBD2	CASSQVGLAPSTDTQYF	TGTGCCAGCAGCCAAGTGGGACTAGCGCCAAGCACAGATACGCAGTATTTT
TRBV10-2	NA	TRBJ2-2	TRBD2	CASRPSGPNTGELFF	TGCGCCAGCAGACCTAGCGGTCCGAACACCGGGGAGCTGTTTTTT
TRBV9	NA	TRBJ1-2	NA	CASSTSPGGYGYTF	TGTGCCAGCAGCACCTCTCCAGGCGGATATGGCTACACCTTC
TRBV7-2	few	TRBJ2-1	NA	CASSLGPASNNEQFF	TGTGCCAGCAGCTTAGGGCCAGCCAGTAACAATGAGCAGTTCTTC
TRBV6-5	NA	TRBJ1-6	TRBD1	CASSATGTGESPLHF	TGTGCCAGCAGTGCAACCGGGACAGGGGAATCACCCCTCCACTTT
TRBV27	NA	TRBJ1-2	NA	CASSLSVHRQGTRGYTF	TGTGCCAGCAGTTTATCTGTTCATCGGCAGGGCACCCGTGGCTACACCTTC
TRBV2	NA	TRBJ1-5	NA	CASSRQAPGQPQHF	TGTGCCAGCAGTAGACAAGCCCCGGGTCAGCCCCAGCATTTT
TRBV7-2	NA	TRBJ1-6	NA	CASSLGPQDSPLHF	TGTGCCAGCAGCTTAGGGCCACAGGATTCACCCCTCCACTTT
TRBV30	NA	TRBJ1-1	TRBD1	CAWGIPDRETEAFF	TGTGCCTGGGGGATCCCGGACAGGGAAACTGAAGCTTTCTTT
TRBV5-6	NA	TRBJ1-2	TRBD1	CASPRGRGYTF	TGTGCCAGCCCCAGGGGGCGAGGCTACACCTTC
TRBV7-2	NA	TRBJ2-6	NA	CASSLEFSGANVLTF	TGTGCCAGCAGCTTAGAATTCTCTGGGGCCAACGTCCTGACTTTC
TRBV5-1	NA	TRBJ2-1	NA	CASSSFGRGYNEQFF	TGCGCCAGCAGCTCCTTCGGCAGGGGCTACAATGAGCAGTTCTTC
TRBV7-7	NA	TRBJ2-1	NA	CASSPGPNPGEQFF	TGTGCCAGCAGCCCCGGGCCAAACCCCGGTGAGCAGTTCTTC
TRBV19	NA	TRBJ2-3	TRBD1	CASSIGQGATLTDTQYF	TGTGCCAGTAGTATAGGGCAGGGGGCCACCCTTACAGATACGCAGTATTTT
TRBV4-3	NA	TRBJ2-3	TRBD2	CASSLTSGGASDTQYF	TGCGCCAGCAGCCTGACTAGCGGGGGGGCATCAGATACGCAGTATTTT
TRBV19	NA	TRBJ1-1	NA	CASESRLLGNTEAFF	TGTGCCAGTGAGTCCCGTTTACTTGGGAACACTGAAGCTTTCTTT
TRBV5-1	NA	TRBJ1-1	NA	CASSPPGSRNAEAFF	TGCGCCAGCAGCCCCCCAGGATCGAGGAACGCTGAAGCTTTCTTT
TRBV9	NA	TRBJ2-3	NA	CARIRRDTDTQYF	TGTGCCAGAATCAGGCGAGACACAGATACGCAGTATTTT
TRBV18	NA	TRBJ1-1	NA	CASSPRQGGNTEAFF	TGTGCCAGCTCACCACGTCAGGGCGGGAACACTGAAGCTTTCTTT
TRBV29-1	NA	TRBJ2-3	NA	CSVQDAATDTQYF	TGCAGCGTTCAGGACGCGGCCACAGATACGCAGTATTTT
TRBV5-6	once	TRBJ1-2	NA	CASSLAGEGWNYGYTF	TGTGCCAGCAGCTTAGCCGGGGAGGGGTGGAACTATGGCTACACCTTC
TRBV28	NA	TRBJ2-3	TRBD2	CASSLMAGGGDTQYF	TGTGCCAGCAGTCTAATGGCGGGAGGTGGGGATACGCAGTATTTT
TRBV18	NA	TRBJ2-7	NA	CASSPPVSGAYEQYF	TGTGCCAGCTCACCACCGGTTTCAGGGGCCTACGAGCAGTACTTC
TRBV7-2	once	TRBJ1-5	TRBD1	CASSLGQGNQPQHF	TGTGCCAGCAGCTTAGGACAGGGGAATCAGCCCCAGCATTTT
TRBV7-2	NA	TRBJ2-2	TRBD1	CASSLGGQGNTGELFF	TGTGCCAGCAGCTTAGGTGGACAGGGGAACACCGGGGAGCTGTTTTTT
TRBV5-1	NA	TRBJ2-1	TRBD2	CASSLAASLAGGNEQFF	TGCGCCAGCAGCTTGGCCGCTAGCCTAGCGGGGGGCAATGAGCAGTTCTTC
TRBV14	NA	TRBJ2-5	TRBD2	CASSRYSGGKETQYF	TGTGCCAGCAGCCGATATAGCGGGGGCAAAGAGACCCAGTACTTC
TRBV7-3	NA	TRBJ2-5	NA	CASRRDPQETQYF	TGTGCCAGCAGGAGGGACCCCCAAGAGACCCAGTACTTC
TRBV4-3	NA	TRBJ1-2	NA	CASSQDYGTGLDYGYTF	TGCGCCAGCAGCCAAGATTACGGAACGGGTCTGGACTATGGCTACACCTTC
TRBV5-1	NA	TRBJ2-2	NA	CASSLVPRNTGELFF	TGCGCCAGCAGCTTGGTCCCTAGGAACACCGGGGAGCTGTTTTTT
TRBV9	NA	TRBJ1-3	TRBD1	CASSVGTDGNTIYF	TGTGCCAGCAGCGTGGGGACAGACGGAAACACCATATATTTT
TRBV7-9	few	TRBJ1-2	NA	CASRKDGSYGYTF	TGTGCCAGCAGGAAAGATGGGAGCTATGGCTACACCTTC
TRBV5-1	NA	TRBJ2-5	NA	CASSGPGPLRTQYF	TGCGCCAGCAGCGGTCCGGGCCCCCTGAGGACCCAGTACTTC